One T cell receptor beta chain is described in this entry. The sample belongs to a study of blood T cell repertoires in COVID-19. Trimming at V came to 4 bases and at J to 5 bases, leaving 11 bases not matched to a gene. CDR1 is SGHRS, CDR2 YFSETQ, per germline. This CDR3 region has 16 residues. TCRdb's table, derived via immunoSEQ multiplex PCR, lists solely in-frame clones and lacks some. The sample includes around 200,000 clones, roughly 85% of them seen just once. Participants, roughly 18 to 100 years old, spanned more than 20 US areas. This chain links TRBV5-1 with TRBJ2-1; 8 bases fit TRBD2. Sequencing used PBMCs or T cells enriched from blood (not recorded which). The TCR sequence derives from a man between 40 and 49 years old who had recovered from COVID-19. CDR3 DNA sequence: TGCGCCAGCAGCCCTTCCAGACTAGCGCTTAACAATGAGCAGTTCTTC. Residues: CASSPSRLALNNEQFF.